This T cell receptor (beta chain) was found in a study of T cell responses to AZD1222 COVID-19 vaccine (dated by TCRdb to about 2021). About the study as a whole: Because spike-specific TCR depth and breadth did not differ between the two schedules, AZD1222 recipients who got a second dose at roughly 4 weeks were pooled with those who got a second dose at roughly 12 weeks. TCR sequencing was performed for 230 to 250 trial participants, of whom roughly 200 were given two doses of AZD1222 and some 26 were given two doses of MenACWY control vaccine. Enrollment into the trials was organized by age into subgroups of 18-55, 56-69 and 70-plus years, and those subgroups contained about 150, 27 and 61 TCR-sequenced participants, respectively.

Study-wide conclusions, independent of this receptor: Participants were mostly white British and included more females than males, and it was suggested by the authors that clonal diversity may have been underestimated. Conclusions about previously exposed vaccinees were limited because only six AZD1222 recipients were SARS-CoV-2 seropositive at baseline. A significant rise in spike-specific TCR breadth and depth was observed after two AZD1222 doses relative to day 0 and relative to MenACWY recipients. The 56-69-year group was small, and its depth increase did not reach significance, likely because of low power. Because no samples from the day 14 peak response were available, repertoires could be characterized only after the peak T cell response. Nearly half of unique spike-specific TCRs reportedly recognized epitopes outside regions mutated in the B.1.351 and B.1.1.7 variants. The vaccine-associated CD4 TCRs covered the entire spike protein, and the dominant responses fell in regions 160-218 and 743-854.

The sample's time point, from its label and the paper: baseline before first vaccination. The vaccinee samples were drawn from two UK trials, COV001 and COV002, one of which was a single-blind randomized controlled phase 2/3 trial testing AZD1222 (ChAdOx1 nCoV-19) in healthy adults. For TCRbeta chain sequencing, PBMC samples from trial participants were taken at day 0 and at day 28 after the second dose. The CDR3 regions of human TCRbeta chains were analyzed by immunosequencing. In the original analysis: TCRs in the repertoires were matched against a reference library of SARS-CoV-2-specific TCRs that had been generated with the MIRA antigen-specificity platform. Breadth was defined as the fraction of unique TCRs that were SARS-CoV-2-associated, and depth was defined as the fraction of total T cells that were SARS-CoV-2-associated. Using the MIRA data, every spike-specific TCR was mapped to the spike region that the TCR reacted to and assigned to either a CD4 or a CD8 class. Log10-transformed breadth and depth values were compared by one-way ANOVA with Sidak's multiple comparisons tests. TCRdb carries this immuneACCESS record with in-frame sequences only. Its versions omit some clonotypes, under half of them owing to an unresolved V gene in the studies checked, with the rest unexplained. That table furnishes V, J and clone size, whereas the DNA furnished D and trimming. The sample has some 50,000 clones on record, around 86% of them singletons. 16% of the sample is held by the ten biggest clonotypes.

For this chain, trimming is 6 bases at the V end and 2 bases at the J end, and the number of junction bases without a gene match is 7. CDR1 KGHDR and CDR2 SFDVKD were looked up in the germline V gene. Including the terminal cysteine and phenylalanine, the CDR3 comprises 16 residues. CDR3 DNA only is kept here, 48 bases in frame from base 1. On this clone itself: This clone's antigen is unknown. No quality values exist for individual bases; no much larger clone is one base distant.

This specimen consisted of peripheral blood, obtained on day 0 of AZD1222 vaccination. The V and J segments used are TRBV24-1 and TRBJ1-5; 9 middle bases align to TRBD1. This receptor was obtained from an adult in good health. This receptor carries the CDR3 CATSRGQGGGNQPQHF. The sequence in DNA is TGTGCCACCAGTAGGGGACAGGGCGGGGGCAATCAGCCCCAGCATTTT.